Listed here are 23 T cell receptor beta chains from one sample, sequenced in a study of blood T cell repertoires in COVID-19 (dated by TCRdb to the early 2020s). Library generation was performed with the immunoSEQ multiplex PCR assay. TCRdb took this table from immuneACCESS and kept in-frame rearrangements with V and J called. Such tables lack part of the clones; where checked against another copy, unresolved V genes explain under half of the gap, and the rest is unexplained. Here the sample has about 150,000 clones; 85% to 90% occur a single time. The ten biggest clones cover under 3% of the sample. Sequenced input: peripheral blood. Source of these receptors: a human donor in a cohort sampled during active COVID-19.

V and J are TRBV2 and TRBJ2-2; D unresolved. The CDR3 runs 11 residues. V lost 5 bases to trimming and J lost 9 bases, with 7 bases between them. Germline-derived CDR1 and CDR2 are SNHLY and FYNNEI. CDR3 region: CASSTDRELFF. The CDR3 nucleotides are TGTGCCAGCAGTACAGACAGGGAGCTGTTTTTT.

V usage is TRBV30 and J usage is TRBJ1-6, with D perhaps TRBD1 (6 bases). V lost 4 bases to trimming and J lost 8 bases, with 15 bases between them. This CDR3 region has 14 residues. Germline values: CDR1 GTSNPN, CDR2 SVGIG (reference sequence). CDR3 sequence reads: CAWTFDRSHSPLHF. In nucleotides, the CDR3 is TGTGCCTGGACCTTCGACAGGTCTCATTCACCCCTCCACTTT. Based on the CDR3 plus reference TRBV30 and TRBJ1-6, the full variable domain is SQTIHQWPATLVQPVGSPLSLECTVEGTSNPNLYWYRQAAGRGLQLLFYSVGIGQISSEVPQNLSASRPQDRQFILSSKKLLLSDSGFYLCAWTFDRSHSPLHFGNGTRLTVT.

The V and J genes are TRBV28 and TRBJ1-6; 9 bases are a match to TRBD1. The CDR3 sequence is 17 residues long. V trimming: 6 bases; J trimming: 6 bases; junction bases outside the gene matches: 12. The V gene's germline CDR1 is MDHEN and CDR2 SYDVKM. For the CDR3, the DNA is TGTGCCAGCAGCCCCAGTGGACAGGGGAATTTTAATTCACCCCTCCACTTT. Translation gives CASSPSGQGNFNSPLHF.

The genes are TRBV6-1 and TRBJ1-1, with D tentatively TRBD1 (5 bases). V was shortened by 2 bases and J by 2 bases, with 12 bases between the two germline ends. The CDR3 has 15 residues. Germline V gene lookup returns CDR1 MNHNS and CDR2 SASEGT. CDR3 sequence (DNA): TGTGCCAGCAGTGAATTTTGGGGCGGTAACACTGAAGCTTTCTTT. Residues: CASSEFWGGNTEAFF.

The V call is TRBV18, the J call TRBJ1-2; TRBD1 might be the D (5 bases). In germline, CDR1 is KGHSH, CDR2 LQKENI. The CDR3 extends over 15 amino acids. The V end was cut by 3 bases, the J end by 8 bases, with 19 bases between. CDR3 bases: TGTGCCAGCTCACCCGAAAGACAGCCGTCTATAGGCTACACCTTC. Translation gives CASSPERQPSIGYTF.

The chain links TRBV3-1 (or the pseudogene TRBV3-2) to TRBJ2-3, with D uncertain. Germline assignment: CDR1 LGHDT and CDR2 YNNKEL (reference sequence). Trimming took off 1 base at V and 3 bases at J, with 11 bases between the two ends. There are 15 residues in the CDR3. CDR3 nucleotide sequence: TGTGCCAGCAGCCAAGGCATACAGTCGACAGATACGCAGTATTTT. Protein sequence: CASSQGIQSTDTQYF.

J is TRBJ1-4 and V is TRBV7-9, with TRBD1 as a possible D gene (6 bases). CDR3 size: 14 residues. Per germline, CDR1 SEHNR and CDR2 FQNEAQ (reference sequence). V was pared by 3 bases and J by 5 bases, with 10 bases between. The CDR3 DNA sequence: TGTGCCAGCAGCTTTCAGGGGTCAAATGAAAAACTGTTTTTT. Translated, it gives CASSFQGSNEKLFF.

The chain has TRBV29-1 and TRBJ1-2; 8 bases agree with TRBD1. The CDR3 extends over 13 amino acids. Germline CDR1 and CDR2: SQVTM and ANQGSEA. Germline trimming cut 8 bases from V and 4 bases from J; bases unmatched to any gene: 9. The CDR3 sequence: CSFTTGVLYGYTF. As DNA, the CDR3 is TGCAGCTTTACGACAGGGGTTCTCTATGGCTACACCTTC.

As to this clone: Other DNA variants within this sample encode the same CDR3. The CDR3 coding sequence is TGCGCCAGCAGCCCGGGGACAGGTAACACTGAAGCTTTCTTT. This codes for CASSPGTGNTEAFF. The rearrangement links TRBV5-1 to TRBJ1-1, with 8 bases that match TRBD1. CDR3 size: 14 residues. With V trimmed by 4 bases and J by 2 bases, 4 bases remained unmatched. CDR1 is SGHRS and CDR2 is YFSETQ in the germline V gene.

The CDR3 DNA reads as TGTGCCAGCAGGTTGCGTCGCGGCTATGGCTACACCTTC. Its protein is CASRLRRGYGYTF. The chain combines TRBV28 with TRBJ1-2; no clear D gene. Germline CDR1 is MDHEN and CDR2 is SYDVKM. The CDR3 is made up of 13 amino acids. The germline V and J ends were trimmed by 6 bases and 4 bases, with 12 bases remaining between them.

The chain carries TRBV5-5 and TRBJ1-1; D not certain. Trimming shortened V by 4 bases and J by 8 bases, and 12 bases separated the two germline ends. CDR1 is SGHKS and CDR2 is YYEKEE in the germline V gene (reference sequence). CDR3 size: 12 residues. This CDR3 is CASSLGIPEAFF. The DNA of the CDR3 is TGTGCCAGCAGCCTCGGGATCCCCGAAGCTTTCTTT.

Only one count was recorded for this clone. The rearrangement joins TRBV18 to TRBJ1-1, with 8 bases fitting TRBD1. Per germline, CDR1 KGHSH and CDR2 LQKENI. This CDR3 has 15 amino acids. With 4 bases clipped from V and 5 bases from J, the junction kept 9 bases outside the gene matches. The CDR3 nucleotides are TGTGCCAGCTCACAACTCAACAGGGGGAGTACTGAAGCTTTCTTT. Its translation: CASSQLNRGSTEAFF.

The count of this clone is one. The CDR3 loop reads CASSLTGQDTEAFF. In DNA form, the CDR3 reads TGCGCCAGCAGCCTAACTGGACAGGACACTGAAGCTTTCTTT. V usage is TRBV5-1 and J usage is TRBJ1-1; 7 positions agree with TRBD1. V lost 4 bases and J lost 3; bases outside the gene matches: 6. This CDR3 spans 14 amino acids. Looked up from germline, CDR1 is SGHRS and CDR2 is YFSETQ.

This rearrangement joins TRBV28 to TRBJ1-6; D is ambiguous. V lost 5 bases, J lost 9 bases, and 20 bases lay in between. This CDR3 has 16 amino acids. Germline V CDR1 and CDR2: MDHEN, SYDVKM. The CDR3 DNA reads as TGTGCCAGCAGTCCGGCCGGGATGGGATTTATTTCACCCCTCCACTTT. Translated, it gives CASSPAGMGFISPLHF.

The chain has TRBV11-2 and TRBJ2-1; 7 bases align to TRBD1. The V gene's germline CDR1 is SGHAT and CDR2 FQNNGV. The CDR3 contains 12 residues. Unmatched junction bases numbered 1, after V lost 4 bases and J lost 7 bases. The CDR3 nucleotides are TGTGCCAGCAGCTCGACAGGGAATGAGCAGTTCTTC. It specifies CASSSTGNEQFF.

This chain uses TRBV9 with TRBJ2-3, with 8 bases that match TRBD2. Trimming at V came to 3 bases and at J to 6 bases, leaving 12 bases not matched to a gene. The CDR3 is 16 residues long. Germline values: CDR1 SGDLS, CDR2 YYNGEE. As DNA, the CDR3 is TGTGCCAGCAGCGCCCTTGTCGGGGGGGCCTTGGATACGCAGTATTTT. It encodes CASSALVGGALDTQYF.

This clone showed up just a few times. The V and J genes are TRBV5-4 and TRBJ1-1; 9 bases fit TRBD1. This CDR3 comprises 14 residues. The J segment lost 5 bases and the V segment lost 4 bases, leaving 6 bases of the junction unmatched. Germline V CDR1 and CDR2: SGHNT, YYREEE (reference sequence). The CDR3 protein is CASSPQGARTEAFF. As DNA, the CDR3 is TGTGCCAGCAGCCCACAGGGGGCAAGGACTGAAGCTTTCTTT.

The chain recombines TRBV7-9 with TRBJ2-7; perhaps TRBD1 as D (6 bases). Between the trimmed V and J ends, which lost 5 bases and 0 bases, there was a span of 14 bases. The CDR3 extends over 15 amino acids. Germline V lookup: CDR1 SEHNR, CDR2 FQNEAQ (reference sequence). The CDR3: CASSPRDTNSYEQYF. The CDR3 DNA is TGTGCCAGCAGCCCCAGGGACACCAACTCCTACGAGCAGTACTTC. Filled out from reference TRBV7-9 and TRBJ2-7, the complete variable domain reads DTGVSQNPRHKITKRGQNVTFRCDPISEHNRLYWYRQTLGQGPEFLTYFQNEAQLEKSRLLSDRFSAERPKGSFSTLEIQRTEQGDSAMYLCASSPRDTNSYEQYFGPGTRLTVT.

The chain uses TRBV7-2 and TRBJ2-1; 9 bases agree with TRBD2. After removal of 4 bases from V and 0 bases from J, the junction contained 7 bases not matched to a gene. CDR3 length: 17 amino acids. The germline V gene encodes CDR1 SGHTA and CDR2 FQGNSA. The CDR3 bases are TGTGCCAGCAGCTCGTTTAGCGGGGGCCGCTCCTACAATGAGCAGTTCTTC. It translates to CASSSFSGGRSYNEQFF. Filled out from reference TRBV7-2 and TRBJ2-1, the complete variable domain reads GAGVSQSPSNKVTEKGKDVELRCDPISGHTALYWYRQSLGQGLEFLIYFQGNSAPDKSGLPSDRFSAERTGGSVSTLTIQRTQQEDSAVYLCASSSFSGGRSYNEQFFGPGTRLTVL.

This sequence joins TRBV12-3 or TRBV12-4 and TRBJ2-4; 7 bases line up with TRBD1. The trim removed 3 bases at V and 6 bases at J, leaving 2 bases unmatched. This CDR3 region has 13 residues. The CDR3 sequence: CASSFAGGNIQYF. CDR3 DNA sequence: TGTGCCAGCAGTTTCGCAGGGGGAAACATTCAGTACTTC.

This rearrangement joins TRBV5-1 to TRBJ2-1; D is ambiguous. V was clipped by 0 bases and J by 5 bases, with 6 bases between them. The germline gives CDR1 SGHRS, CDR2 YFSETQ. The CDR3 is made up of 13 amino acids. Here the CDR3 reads CASSLEQNNEQFF. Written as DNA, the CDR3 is TGCGCCAGCAGCTTGGAACAAAACAATGAGCAGTTCTTC.

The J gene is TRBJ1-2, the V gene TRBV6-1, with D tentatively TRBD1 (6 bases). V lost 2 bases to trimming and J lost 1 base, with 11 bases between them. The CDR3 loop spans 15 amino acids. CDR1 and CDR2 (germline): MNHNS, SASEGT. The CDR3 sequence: CASSEWGQDNYGYTF. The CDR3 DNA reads TGTGCCAGCAGTGAATGGGGACAAGATAACTATGGCTACACCTTC.

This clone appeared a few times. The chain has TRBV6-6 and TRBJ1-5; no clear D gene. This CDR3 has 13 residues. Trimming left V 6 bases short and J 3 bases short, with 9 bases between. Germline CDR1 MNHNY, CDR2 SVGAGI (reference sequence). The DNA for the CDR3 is TGTGCCAGCAGCGAGTTAGACAATCAGCCCCAGCATTTT. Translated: CASSELDNQPQHF.